The 22 T cell receptor beta chains below all came from one sample that was sequenced in a study of blood T cell repertoires in COVID-19. Generated by immunoSEQ multiplex PCR, the TCRdb table keeps only in-frame clones and is missing some. Found here are approximately 180,000 clones, over 65% of them singletons; the top ten hold 15% to 20%. The specimen sequenced was peripheral blood. These TCRs come from a person aged 70 to 85 with COVID-19, enrolled during active disease.

A single count supports this clone. The chain is built from TRBV30 and TRBJ2-4; 7 nucleotides match TRBD2. Trimming removed 2 bases from V and 0 bases from J; junction bases left unmatched: 16. From germline, CDR1 is GTSNPN and CDR2 SVGIG (reference sequence). The CDR3 has 19 residues. Written as DNA, the CDR3 is TGTGCCTGGAGTTTTAGTCCGCGGGAGTGGGATTTAGCCAAAAACATTCAGTACTTC. Its protein product is CAWSFSPREWDLAKNIQYF.

The rearrangement joins TRBV6-5 to TRBJ1-4, with D unresolved. Germline CDR1 MNHEY, CDR2 SVGAGI. The CDR3 sequence is 15 residues long. Trimming removed 0 bases at V and 4 bases at J, with 9 bases between. CDR3 region: CASSYSDTINEKLFF. As DNA, the CDR3 is TGTGCCAGCAGTTACTCTGACACGATTAATGAAAAACTGTTTTTT.

The V call is TRBV11-2, the J call TRBJ2-1; 12 bases are shared with TRBD2. V was pared by 7 bases and J by 3 bases, with 4 bases of the junction left unmatched. The germline V gene has CDR1 SGHAT and CDR2 FQNNGV. CDR3 length: 15 residues. Written as DNA, the CDR3 is TGTGCCAGCACCGCGACTAGCGGGAGCTACAATGAGCAGTTCTTC. It is translated as CASTATSGSYNEQFF.

The chain combines TRBV10-3 with TRBJ1-4; 8 bases are shared with TRBD1. V trimming: 6 bases; J trimming: 8 bases; junction bases outside the gene matches: 8. This CDR3 is built from 14 residues. Germline V CDR1 and CDR2: ENHRY, SYGVKD. In nucleotides, the CDR3 is TGTGCCATCAGGGGGGACAGGTGGGAGGAAAAACTGTTTTTT. Translating it yields CAIRGDRWEEKLFF.

The chain employs TRBV11-2 and TRBJ2-3; D not certain. Trimming removed 7 bases at V and 5 bases at J, with 10 bases between. Germline CDR1 reads SGHAT; CDR2 reads FQNNGV. This CDR3 is 12 amino acids long. The CDR3 spells CASTPFGDTQYF. CDR3 DNA sequence: TGTGCCAGCACCCCTTTCGGAGATACGCAGTATTTT. Complete variable domain (other parts from reference TRBV11-2 and TRBJ2-3): EAGVAQSPRYKIIEKRQSVAFWCNPISGHATLYWYQQILGQGPKLLIQFQNNGVVDDSQLPKDRFSAERLKGVDSTLKIQPAKLEDSAVYLCASTPFGDTQYFGPGTRLTVL.

The V and J genes are TRBV2 and TRBJ2-1; 8 nucleotides match TRBD1. J gave up 6 bases and V 9 bases, and 10 bases lay outside the gene matches. Germline CDR1 and CDR2: SNHLY and FYNNEI. The CDR3 extends over 14 amino acids. CDR3 amino acids: CASNSGGRRNEQFF. The CDR3 coding sequence is TGTGCCAGTAACTCAGGGGGCCGTCGCAATGAGCAGTTCTTC.

This clone was counted once. This chain links TRBV28 with TRBJ1-4; D is perhaps TRBD1 (5 bases). The germline V gene encodes CDR1 MDHEN and CDR2 SYDVKM. V shed 5 bases and J shed 10 bases, with 20 bases lying between them. This CDR3 comprises 15 residues. The CDR3 protein is CASSRGSSSGGKLFF. DNA for the CDR3: TGTGCCAGCAGTCGAGGGAGTAGCTCGGGGGGAAAACTGTTTTTT. Using reference TRBV28 and TRBJ1-4 for the parts outside the CDR3, the full variable domain is DVKVTQSSRYLVKRTGEKVFLECVQDMDHENMFWYRQDPGLGLRLIYFSYDVKMKEKGDIPEGYSVSREKKERFSLILESASTNQTSMYLCASSRGSSSGGKLFFGSGTQLSVL.

In its sample, this clone was seen once. This sequence joins TRBV7-3 and TRBJ2-1; D not certain. Germline V lookup: CDR1 SGHTA, CDR2 FQGTGA. V gave up 3 bases and J gave up 7 bases, with 10 bases separating them. The CDR3 runs to 13 residues. The CDR3 here is CASSLDPRNEQFF. The CDR3 bases are TGTGCCAGCAGCTTGGATCCTAGAAATGAGCAGTTCTTC.

This chain connects TRBV9 to TRBJ1-6; weak D call: TRBD1 (6 bases). The CDR3 covers 15 residues. Germline V gives CDR1 SGDLS, CDR2 YYNGEE. The germline V and J ends were trimmed by 2 bases and 6 bases, with 12 bases remaining between them. CDR3 region: CASSVLTGINSPLHF. The CDR3 bases are TGTGCCAGCAGCGTTCTAACAGGGATTAATTCACCCCTCCACTTT.

Only one count was recorded for this clone. The chain joins TRBV30 to TRBJ1-2, with TRBD1 as a possible D gene (5 bases). Trimming removed 5 bases from V and 8 bases from J, with 15 bases in between. Germline lookup yields CDR1 GTSNPN and CDR2 SVGIG (reference sequence). The CDR3 is 12 amino acids. The CDR3 loop is CAWVEGNRGYTF. In DNA, the CDR3 is TGTGCCTGGGTGGAGGGGAATAGAGGCTACACCTTC.

The chain links TRBV7-9 to TRBJ2-5; the D gene is possibly TRBD2 (6 bases). This CDR3 region has 14 residues. With 2 bases removed from V and 3 bases from J, the gap between germline ends came to 10 bases. The germline CDR1 and CDR2 sequences are SEHNR and FQNEAQ (reference sequence). The CDR3 reads CASSLSAGKETQYF. The CDR3 nucleotides are TGTGCCAGCAGCTTATCCGCGGGGAAAGAGACCCAGTACTTC.

The J gene is TRBJ2-5, the V gene TRBV7-2; 10 bases are a match to TRBD1. Germline V gene data show CDR1 as SGHTA and CDR2 as FQGNSA. V was clipped by 4 bases and J by 3 bases; unmatched bases: 8. This CDR3 has 16 amino acids. The CDR3 sequence: CASSSSGTGVEETQYF. The CDR3 DNA follows: TGTGCCAGCAGCTCCTCCGGGACAGGGGTTGAAGAGACCCAGTACTTC.

This rearrangement joins TRBV5-1 to TRBJ1-4; 9 positions agree with TRBD1. V gave up 4 bases and J gave up 3 bases; unmatched junction bases: 4. This CDR3 contains 15 residues. CDR1 is SGHRS, CDR2 YFSETQ, per germline. The CDR3 region is CASSPRTGANEKLFF. CDR3 sequence (DNA): TGCGCCAGCAGCCCCCGGACAGGGGCTAATGAAAAACTGTTTTTT.

The rearrangement uses TRBV6-2 or TRBV6-3 and TRBJ2-7; possibly TRBD1 for D (6 bases). V was shortened by 8 bases and J by 4 bases, with 15 bases between the two germline ends. This CDR3 contains 13 residues. Germline lookup yields CDR1 MNHEY and CDR2 SVGEGT. The CDR3 sequence is CASGLGGIYEQYF. The CDR3 DNA sequence: TGTGCCAGCGGCCTAGGGGGAATATACGAGCAGTACTTC.

The gene calls are TRBV5-5 and TRBJ2-7; 9 nucleotides align to TRBD2. The CDR3 is made up of 14 amino acids. J was trimmed by 2 bases and V by 3 bases; bases with no gene match: 3. Per germline, CDR1 SGHKS and CDR2 YYEKEE (reference sequence). The CDR3 is CASSSTSGTYEQYF. The CDR3 DNA sequence: TGTGCCAGCAGCTCGACTAGCGGAACCTACGAGCAGTACTTC.

The V call is TRBV5-1, the J call TRBJ2-5; D is uncertain. The CDR3 has 14 residues. The V and J ends lost 7 bases and 0 bases respectively, with 13 bases between them. Germline V gene data show CDR1 as SGHRS and CDR2 as YFSETQ. As DNA, the CDR3 is TGCGCCAGCTGCCCGTCCGGGTACCAAGAGACCCAGTACTTC. Translation: CASCPSGYQETQYF.

The rearrangement uses TRBV15 and TRBJ2-2; D perhaps matches TRBD2 (5 bases). Germline values: CDR1 LNHNV, CDR2 YYDKDF (reference sequence). This CDR3 spans 15 amino acids. The V and J ends lost 1 base and 6 bases respectively, with 12 bases between them. Here the CDR3 reads CATSRVDGDAGELFF. In DNA form, the CDR3 reads TGTGCCACCAGCAGAGTTGACGGGGATGCCGGGGAGCTGTTTTTT.

The chain carries TRBV6-5 and TRBJ1-1; TRBD1 aligns across 9 bases. The germline V gene encodes CDR1 MNHEY and CDR2 SVGAGI. The CDR3 contains 15 residues. With V trimmed by 6 bases and J by 5 bases, 10 bases remained unmatched. The chain's CDR3 is CASRPLGQGFTEAFF. In DNA form, the CDR3 reads TGTGCCAGCAGGCCGTTGGGACAGGGCTTTACTGAAGCTTTCTTT.

The chain is built from TRBV6-5 and TRBJ2-7, with D possibly being TRBD1 (6 bases). The germline gives CDR1 MNHEY, CDR2 SVGAGI. The ends were cut back, 9 bases at V and 0 bases at J, with 15 bases in the middle. CDR3 length equals 14 residues. The CDR3 nucleotides are TGTGCCAGTGTAAAAGACAGGTACTCCTACGAGCAGTACTTC. This codes for CASVKDRYSYEQYF.

The chain has TRBV11-2 and TRBJ1-6; D possibly corresponds to TRBD1 (5 bases). From germline, CDR1 is SGHAT and CDR2 FQNNGV. Deletions cut 0 bases from V and 9 bases from J, with 12 bases between. This CDR3 has 15 amino acids. The CDR3 reads CASSLERQGLSPLHF. Here the CDR3 DNA reads TGTGCCAGCAGCTTAGAACGTCAGGGACTTTCACCCCTCCACTTT.

J is TRBJ1-5 and V is TRBV27; maybe TRBD1 (5 bases). The CDR3 runs to 15 residues. The V end lost 6 bases, the J end lost 3 bases, and 15 bases lay between the germline ends. CDR1 and CDR2 (germline): MNHEY, SMNVEV (reference sequence). CDR3 sequence reads: CASSSTSTDNQPQHF. The CDR3 DNA is TGTGCCAGCAGCTCCACTTCGACAGACAATCAGCCCCAGCATTTT.

The chain uses TRBV7-2 and TRBJ1-2; D may be TRBD1 (6 bases). V dropped 4 bases and J dropped 4 bases, with 13 bases sitting between them. The CDR3 is 14 residues long. Germline lookup yields CDR1 SGHTA and CDR2 FQGNSA. Here the CDR3 DNA reads TGTGCCAGCAGCTCCTCGACAGGATCCTATGGCTACACCTTC. Residues: CASSSSTGSYGYTF.